This is a list of T cell receptor beta chains from one sample in a study of blood T cell repertoires in COVID-19. The assay was immunoSEQ multiplex PCR, and TCRdb's table has in-frame clones only and misses some. The table records about 310,000 clones, about nine tenths of them present only once. The specimen sequenced was PBMCs or T cells enriched from blood (not recorded which). The receptors were sampled from a young woman who had recovered from COVID-19. Both conserved end residues are part of each CDR3. D genes are given only for firm matches. Clone size is shown for a subset of rows, as once, few, many or a class of expanded clone.

j_call | v_call | d_call | clone_size | cdr3_nt | cdr3_aa
TRBJ2-1 | TRBV18 | NA | NA | TGTGCCAGCTCATTACTGGAGTACAATGAGCAGTTCTTC | CASSLLEYNEQFF
TRBJ1-3 | TRBV11-2 | TRBD1 | NA | TGTGCCAGCAGCTTGTCAGGGGGATTCGTGAACACCATATATTTT | CASSLSGGFVNTIYF
TRBJ2-5 | TRBV7-2 | NA | NA | TGTGCCAGCAGCTTAGCGCTCCGGGGTTCAGAGACCCAGTACTTC | CASSLALRGSETQYF
TRBJ2-5 | TRBV7-2 | TRBD2 | NA | TGTGCCAGCAGCCTTCCGCTAGCGGGAGGAGAGACCCAGTACTTC | CASSLPLAGGETQYF
TRBJ1-2 | TRBV19 | NA | NA | TGTGCCAGTGGAACCCGGACAGCGGATGGCTACACCTTC | CASGTRTADGYTF
TRBJ1-2 | TRBV29-1 | NA | NA | TGCAGCGTTGAAGAGAACAGCGGAACTAGGGGCTACACCTTC | CSVEENSGTRGYTF
TRBJ1-3 | TRBV13 | TRBD1 | NA | TGTGCCAGCAGCCCAGAAGGACAGGGTAGAAACACCATATATTTT | CASSPEGQGRNTIYF
TRBJ1-4 | TRBV11-3 | NA | NA | TGTGCCAGCCGGTCGAGGGGGAATGAAAAACTGTTTTTT | CASRSRGNEKLFF
TRBJ1-5 | TRBV7-9 | TRBD1 | NA | TGTGCCAGCAGCCCCTGGCAGGGGGCAGGGGCTAGCAATCAGCCCCAGCATTTT | CASSPWQGAGASNQPQHF
TRBJ1-5 | TRBV7-9 | NA | many | TGTGCCAGCGGAACCGGACAGAATTATCAGCCCCAGCATTTT | CASGTGQNYQPQHF
TRBJ2-7 | TRBV5-6 | TRBD1 | NA | TGTGCCAGCAGCCCCACAGGGGCCCCATCCTACGAGCAGTACTTC | CASSPTGAPSYEQYF
TRBJ1-5 | TRBV11-2 | NA | few | TGTGCCAGCAGCCCCCGAACGGAGGGTGGCAATCAGCCCCAGCATTTT | CASSPRTEGGNQPQHF
TRBJ1-2 | TRBV5-1 | TRBD1 | NA | TGCGCCAGCAGCAAAGGGACAGGGGAGGACTATGGCTACACCTTC | CASSKGTGEDYGYTF
TRBJ1-6 | TRBV28 | TRBD1 | NA | TGTGCCAGCAGTTTTGAAGGGGGCGGCTCACCCCTCCACTTT | CASSFEGGGSPLHF
TRBJ2-2 | TRBV18 | NA | NA | TGTGCCAGCTCACCCCGGGCAGGGTTGGACACCGGGGAGCTGTTTTTT | CASSPRAGLDTGELFF
TRBJ1-2 | TRBV28 | NA | once | TGTGCCAGCAGACAGGGCTATGGCTACACCTTC | CASRQGYGYTF
TRBJ2-3 | TRBV19 | NA | NA | TGTGCCAGTAGTGCCCTAGGGGTCAGCACAGATACGCAGTATTTT | CASSALGVSTDTQYF
TRBJ1-2 | TRBV3-1/TRBV3-2 | TRBD1 | NA | TGTGCCAGCAGGTCATCCGGGACAGCAAACTATGGCTACACCTTC | CASRSSGTANYGYTF
TRBJ1-1 | TRBV18 | NA | NA | TGTGCCAGCTCACAAGGGAGGGGAGAGAACACTGAAGCTTTCTTT | CASSQGRGENTEAFF
TRBJ2-7 | TRBV11-2 | TRBD2 | NA | TGTGCCAGCAGCTCACTAGCGGGGAGAGTCGGGGAGCAGTACTTC | CASSSLAGRVGEQYF
TRBJ1-2 | TRBV5-1 | TRBD1 | NA | TGCGCCAGCAGCCGGGCTCCGGGACAGGGGCAGAACTATGGCTACACCTTC | CASSRAPGQGQNYGYTF
TRBJ2-1 | TRBV7-9 | TRBD1 | few | TGTGCCAGCAGCACTACCACGGACAGGCCAAATGAGCAGTTCTTC | CASSTTTDRPNEQFF
TRBJ2-2 | TRBV11-1 | NA | NA | TGTGCCAGCAGCTTAGTCCCAAGCCCCGGGGAGCTGTTTTTT | CASSLVPSPGELFF
TRBJ2-1 | TRBV19 | NA | once | TGTGCCAGTAGCGAACCGGGAAGAAGCTACAATGAGCAGTTCTTC | CASSEPGRSYNEQFF
TRBJ2-5 | TRBV7-8 | TRBD1 | NA | TGTGCCAGCAGCACTCTGGACAGGGCTCAAGAGACCCAGTACTTC | CASSTLDRAQETQYF
TRBJ2-3 | TRBV4-2 | NA | NA | TGTGCCAGCAGCCAAGATTATGGGGGGAGGCCCGTCGATACGCAGTATTTT | CASSQDYGGRPVDTQYF
TRBJ2-1 | TRBV10-1 | TRBD2 | NA | TGCGCCAGCATTCCGACAGGGACTAGCGGGAGTTGGGATGAGCAGTTCTTC | CASIPTGTSGSWDEQFF
TRBJ2-1 | TRBV19 | NA | NA | TGTGCCAGTAGTACAGGGGTATACAATGAGCAGTTCTTC | CASSTGVYNEQFF
TRBJ1-2 | TRBV6-5 | TRBD1 | NA | TGTGCCAGCAGTTACTCCGACAGGGAGGATGGCTACACCTTC | CASSYSDREDGYTF
TRBJ1-1 | TRBV4-1 | NA | NA | TGCGCCAGCAGCCAAGCTAATATGAACACTGAAGCTTTCTTT | CASSQANMNTEAFF
TRBJ2-1 | TRBV28 | TRBD2 | NA | TGTGCCAGCAGCAAACCGGGACTAGCGGCTTGGGGGTTCTTC | CASSKPGLAAWGFF
TRBJ2-7 | TRBV7-2 | NA | NA | TGTGCCAGCAGCTCCGAAGGACACTCTTCCTACGAGCAGTACTTC | CASSSEGHSSYEQYF
TRBJ2-2 | TRBV21-1 | NA | NA | TGTGCCAGCAGCAAACCATACAGCCAGTTACAGTACCCCGCGAACACCGGGGAGCTGTTTTTT | CASSKPYSQLQYPANTGELFF
TRBJ2-7 | TRBV7-2 | TRBD2 | few | TGTGCCAGCAGCTTATCGGGGGGGGAGTACGAGCAGTACTTC | CASSLSGGEYEQYF
TRBJ1-4 | TRBV7-9 | TRBD1 | NA | TGTGCCAGCAGCTTTGGACAGGGCAGAGAAAAACTGTTTTTT | CASSFGQGREKLFF
TRBJ1-1 | TRBV4-1 | NA | NA | TGCGCCAGCAGCCAAGACTGGGGGCAGCAGAACACTGAAGCTTTCTTT | CASSQDWGQQNTEAFF
TRBJ2-1 | TRBV27 | TRBD2 | NA | TGTGCCAGCGGAATCCCGGGAGGGTCCTACAATGAGCAGTTCTTC | CASGIPGGSYNEQFF
TRBJ2-1 | TRBV5-4 | TRBD2 | few | TGTGCCAGCAGGGTGGGGGAGGGGAATGAGCAGTTCTTC | CASRVGEGNEQFF
TRBJ1-1 | TRBV7-3 | TRBD1 | NA | TGTGCCAGCAGCTTCAGGGGGCGAAACACTGAAGCTTTCTTT | CASSFRGRNTEAFF
TRBJ1-3 | TRBV9 | NA | NA | TGTGCCAGCAGCGTAGAAAGGGGATTCGGAAACACCATATATTTT | CASSVERGFGNTIYF
TRBJ2-3 | TRBV19 | NA | NA | TGTGCCAGTATGATTCTTGGGCGCACAGATACGCAGTATTTT | CASMILGRTDTQYF
TRBJ1-2 | TRBV12-3/TRBV12-4 | NA | once | TGTGCCAGCAGTTTATTCAGAAACTATGGCTACACCTTC | CASSLFRNYGYTF
TRBJ2-1 | TRBV2 | TRBD2 | once | TGTGCCAGCAGGCCTAGCGGGATGGCCTACAATGAGCAGTTCTTC | CASRPSGMAYNEQFF
TRBJ1-1 | TRBV7-8 | NA | NA | TGTGCCAGCAGCTTAATGGCGGGGAACACTGAAGCTTTCTTT | CASSLMAGNTEAFF
TRBJ1-5 | TRBV4-1 | NA | NA | TGCGCCAGCAGCCAAGCGGTGGATCAGCCCCAGCATTTT | CASSQAVDQPQHF
TRBJ1-5 | TRBV3-1/TRBV3-2 | NA | NA | TGTGCCAGCAGCCAAGATCAGCAGCCCCAGCATTTT | CASSQDQQPQHF